A selection of T cell receptor beta chains follows, all from one sample in a study of T-cell reconstitution after alpha-beta-depleted transplantation in children. Using its own MiXCR run on the PCR reads, TCRdb lists one record per CDR3 protein. Here the sample spans hundreds of thousands of distinct CDR3 sequences, roughly 23% being singletons. Here the sequenced sample was PBMCs, mostly from graft donor cells, taken 360 days after TCRalphabeta/CD19-depleted stem cell transplant. The receptors derive from a boy under three years old who had a stem cell transplant for acute myeloid leukemia, so the T cells may come from the graft donor. Both conserved end residues are part of each CDR3. The D gene is left open where the match is weak. The listing skips clone size in some rows; elsewhere it reads once, few, many or a size class.

CDR3aa: CASSLAQGATAKNIQYF
CDR3nt: TGCGCCAGCAGCTTGGCACAGGGGGCGACGGCCAAAAACATTCAGTACTTC
j_gene: TRBJ2-4
v_gene: TRBV5-1
d_gene: TRBD1
abundance: few

CDR3aa: CASSFTDRGIHNEQFF
CDR3nt: TGTGCCAGCAGCTTCACGGACAGGGGGATCCACAATGAGCAGTTCTTC
j_gene: TRBJ2-1
v_gene: TRBV5-8
d_gene: TRBD1
abundance: few

CDR3aa: CASSGARGPGANVLTF
CDR3nt: TGTGCCAGCAGTGGGGCTAGGGGACCTGGGGCCAACGTCCTGACTTTC
j_gene: TRBJ2-6
v_gene: TRBV12-3/TRBV12-4
d_gene: .
abundance: many

CDR3aa: CASSLRRGQPQHF
CDR3nt: TGTGCCAGCAGCCTCAGACGTGGACAGCCCCAGCATTTT
j_gene: TRBJ1-5
v_gene: TRBV6-1
d_gene: .
abundance: .

CDR3aa: CASSFDPGRPETQYF
CDR3nt: TGTGCCAGCAGCTTTGATCCAGGGAGGCCAGAGACCCAGTACTTC
j_gene: TRBJ2-5
v_gene: TRBV7-2
d_gene: .
abundance: .

CDR3aa: CASSLGAVAGQGSRGYTF
CDR3nt: TGTGCCAGCAGTTTAGGTGCGGTAGCCGGACAGGGGAGTCGGGGCTACACCTTC
j_gene: TRBJ1-2
v_gene: TRBV12-3/TRBV12-4
d_gene: TRBD1
abundance: .

CDR3aa: CASRYGQGSNQPQHF
CDR3nt: TGTGCCAGCAGATACGGACAGGGTAGCAATCAGCCCCAGCATTTT
j_gene: TRBJ1-5
v_gene: TRBV6-2/TRBV6-3
d_gene: TRBD1
abundance: .

CDR3aa: CASRSTGRIEKLFF
CDR3nt: TGTGCCAGCAGGTCGACAGGGAGGATTGAAAAACTGTTTTTT
j_gene: TRBJ1-4
v_gene: TRBV12-3/TRBV12-4
d_gene: TRBD1
abundance: many

CDR3aa: CSVFTGMGNQPQHF
CDR3nt: TGCAGCGTTTTCACCGGGATGGGAAATCAGCCCCAGCATTTT
j_gene: TRBJ1-5
v_gene: TRBV29-1
d_gene: .
abundance: few

CDR3aa: CASSPGLKTYNEQFF
CDR3nt: TGTGCCAGCTCACCAGGGCTGAAAACCTACAATGAGCAGTTCTTC
j_gene: TRBJ2-1
v_gene: TRBV18
d_gene: .
abundance: few

CDR3aa: CASSPRDREHETQYF
CDR3nt: TGCGCCAGCAGCCCAAGGGACAGGGAGCATGAGACCCAGTACTTC
j_gene: TRBJ2-5
v_gene: TRBV5-1
d_gene: TRBD1
abundance: few

CDR3aa: CSARTTGSPPGANVLTF
CDR3nt: TGCAGTGCTAGAACGACAGGGAGTCCCCCTGGGGCCAACGTCCTGACTTTC
j_gene: TRBJ2-6
v_gene: TRBV20-1
d_gene: TRBD1
abundance: .

CDR3aa: CASSKVGGGSPQSSYEQYF
CDR3nt: .
j_gene: TRBJ2-7
v_gene: TRBV21-1
d_gene: .
abundance: .